This TCR beta chain was captured in a study of shared clonotypes between healthy human individuals. The study, taken as a whole, reports: It was observed that around 5% of naive CD4 clonotypes were shared across several donors.

This CDR3 spans 15 amino acids. From germline, CDR1 is MNHNY and CDR2 SVGAGI (reference sequence). The V gene end was trimmed by 8 bases and the J gene end by 2 bases; junction bases not matched to a gene: 11. Produced via immunoSEQ multiplex PCR; TCRdb's table is partial and in-frame only. The table records fewer than 1.8 million clones, approximately 98.5% of them present only once. Comment on this clone: Its antigen is undetermined.

The rearrangement joins TRBV6-6 to TRBJ2-7, with TRBD2 identical over 8 bases. The source of this sequence is a man in his thirties or forties in good health. Material: naive CD4+ T cells sorted from blood. Subset described: CD45RA+ positively selected. CDR3 in DNA: TGTGCCAGCGCTGGGAGCGGGAGTAGTCCCTACGAGCAGTACTTC. It codes for CASAGSGSSPYEQYF.